A selection of T cell receptor beta chains follows, all from one sample in a study of response to subunit inactivated influenza vaccine. A single record per CDR3 protein comes from TCRdb applying MiXCR to the RT-PCR reads. The sample shows roughly 780,000 distinct CDR3 sequences, roughly 20% of them seen only once. The sample was PBMCs from blood, taken 5 days after vaccination. Receptors originate from a man aged 45 to 65 who received an inactivated influenza vaccine. Both conserved end residues are part of each CDR3. A D gene is named only where the DNA matches it firmly. Clone size is stated in some rows and not others, as once, few, many or a class when expanded.

>TRBV20-1|15|TRBD2|NA|TRBJ2-3
CSARDGGGPTDTQYF
TGCAGTGCTAGGGACGGCGGGGGTCCCACAGATACGCAGTATTTT
>TRBV12-3/TRBV12-4|16|TRBD2|few|TRBJ2-6
CASRISSGAGANVLTF
TGTGCCAGCAGAATAAGTAGCGGGGCTGGGGCCAACGTCCTGACTTTC
>TRBV7-2|12|NA|NA|TRBJ1-4
CASSLQDRKLFF
TGTGCCAGCAGCTTGCAGGATCGAAAACTGTTTTTT
>TRBV28|15|TRBD2|few|TRBJ2-7
CASSLQASGSSEQYF
TGTGCCAGCAGTTTACAGGCTAGCGGGAGCAGCGAGCAGTACTTC
>TRBV12-3/TRBV12-4|15|NA|NA|TRBJ2-7
CASSFQGAISYEQYF
TGTGCCAGCAGTTTTCAAGGGGCGATTTCCTACGAGCAGTACTTC
>TRBV5-1|15|TRBD1|NA|TRBJ2-1
CASRETGISYNEQFF
TGCGCCAGCAGAGAGACAGGGATCTCCTACAATGAGCAGTTCTTC
>TRBV7-2|15|NA|few|TRBJ2-7
CASSPLGLPSYEQYF
TGTGCCAGCAGCCCCTTAGGCCTCCCCTCCTACGAGCAGTACTTC
>TRBV11-2|13|NA|few|TRBJ1-2
CASSLSTDYGYTF
TGTGCCAGCAGCTTGTCGACAGACTATGGCTACACCTTC
>TRBV7-8|13|NA|NA|TRBJ2-1
CASGASWLDEQFF
TGTGCCAGCGGCGCTTCGTGGTTGGATGAGCAGTTCTTC
>TRBV12-3/TRBV12-4|13|NA|NA|TRBJ2-2
CASSLKGHGELFF
TGTGCCAGCAGTTTAAAGGGGCACGGGGAGCTGTTTTTT
>TRBV15|14|NA|NA|TRBJ2-1
CATSRDGSYNEQFF
TGTGCCACCAGCAGAGATGGGAGTTACAATGAGCAGTTCTTC
>TRBV13|12|NA|NA|TRBJ1-2
CASSPRQDGYTF
TGTGCCAGCAGCCCTAGACAGGATGGCTACACCTTC
>TRBV30|15|TRBD2|few|TRBJ2-1
CAWSATSGRNNEQFF
TGTGCCTGGAGTGCGACTAGCGGGAGGAACAATGAGCAGTTCTTC
>TRBV28|15|NA|many|TRBJ2-7
CASSAGGRSSYEQYF
TGTGCCAGCAGCGCCGGAGGGCGGAGCTCCTACGAGCAGTACTTC
>TRBV10-3|14|NA|few|TRBJ1-2
CAISPDLTGYGYTF
TGTGCCATCAGTCCGGACCTCACCGGCTATGGCTACACCTTC
>TRBV20-1|15|NA|few|TRBJ1-6
CSARDFGGRGSPLHF
TGCAGTGCTAGAGATTTCGGGGGCAGGGGCTCACCCCTCCACTTT
>TRBV5-6|14|TRBD1|few|TRBJ2-2
CASSRGQGAGELFF
TGTGCCAGCAGCCGGGGACAGGGGGCCGGGGAGCTGTTTTTT
>TRBV7-8|13|NA|NA|TRBJ1-1
CASSSARSTEAFF
TGTGCCAGCAGCTCCGCACGGAGCACTGAAGCTTTCTTT
>TRBV5-1|14|NA|few|TRBJ2-1
CASRSLSSYNEQFF
TGCGCCAGCAGAAGTCTTAGTTCCTACAATGAGCAGTTCTTC
>TRBV29-1|14|TRBD2|NA|TRBJ2-5
CSTGLAGAQETQYF
TGCAGCACCGGACTAGCGGGAGCACAAGAGACCCAGTACTTC
>TRBV4-1|14|NA|NA|TRBJ2-4
CASSQLALVGIQYF
TGCGCCAGCAGCCAATTGGCGCTGGTGGGCATTCAGTACTTC
>TRBV6-6|11|NA|few|TRBJ2-3
CASTRQRTQYF
TGTGCCAGCACCAGACAGAGGACGCAGTATTTT
>TRBV12-3/TRBV12-4|13|NA|few|TRBJ2-3
CASTEGGTDTQYF
TGTGCCAGCACCGAAGGGGGCACAGATACGCAGTATTTT
>TRBV29-1|14|TRBD1|few|TRBJ2-5
CSVDGTAVRETQYF
TGCAGCGTTGACGGGACAGCGGTTAGGGAGACCCAGTACTTC